The rows below give T cell receptor beta chains drawn from one sample of a study of T cell repertoires in cytomegalovirus infection. Using its own MiXCR run on the reads, TCRdb lists one record per CDR3 protein. The repertoire holds about 300,000 distinct CDR3 sequences, under 30% seen once, with roughly 13% in the top ten. Sequencing was carried out using PBMCs. All receptors come from a human donor in good health (CMV status not recorded). Some clones in this sample may be carry-over from other donors' samples. CDR3s include the opening cysteine and the closing phenylalanine or tryptophan. D genes are given only for firm matches. The size entry is marked missing in some rows and otherwise reads once, few, many or a size class.

size,D,V,J,CDR3,DNA
many,TRBD2,TRBV7-8,TRBJ2-3,CASSPGSGRDTQYF,TGTGCCAGCAGCCCCGGTAGCGGGAGGGATACGCAGTATTTT
few,NA,TRBV19,TRBJ2-5,CASSRGVVEETQYF,TGTGCCAGTAGTCGGGGAGTAGTAGAAGAGACCCAGTACTTC
NA,NA,TRBV5-5,TRBJ2-3,CASSPDGLSTDTQYF,TGTGCCAGCAGCCCCGATGGACTAAGCACAGATACGCAGTATTTT
NA,NA,TRBV7-3,TRBJ2-5,CASSLSSDQETQYF,TGTGCCAGCAGCTTATCTTCGGACCAAGAGACCCAGTACTTC
NA,NA,TRBV28,TRBJ1-1,CASSPKQPRRTEAFF,TGTGCCAGCAGTCCCAAGCAACCCCGTAGGACTGAAGCTTTCTTT
NA,NA,TRBV5-4,TRBJ2-2,CASSLGGSHEELFF,TGTGCCAGCAGCTTGGGAGGGTCCCACGAGGAGCTGTTTTTT
few,TRBD2,TRBV25-1,TRBJ2-1,CASSDSSLRLAANEQFF,TGTGCCAGCAGTGACTCCTCATTGAGACTAGCGGCCAATGAGCAGTTCTTC
NA,TRBD1,TRBV18,TRBJ1-1,CASSRDRIAEAFF,TGTGCCAGCTCACGGGACAGGATTGCTGAAGCTTTCTTT
NA,NA,TRBV5-4,TRBJ1-1,CASSLEDSNTEAFF,TGTGCCAGCAGCCTGGAAGACAGCAACACTGAAGCTTTCTTT
few,NA,TRBV7-2,TRBJ1-2,CASRYPVGGNNYGYTF,TGTGCCAGCAGATATCCCGTGGGAGGCAATAACTATGGCTACACCTTC
NA,NA,TRBV7-2,TRBJ2-3,CASSLRNTDTQYF,TGTGCCAGCAGCTTAAGGAACACAGATACGCAGTATTTT
NA,NA,TRBV19,TRBJ2-7,CASSIGTVNEQYF,TGTGCCAGTAGTATAGGGACAGTTAACGAGCAGTACTTC
few,NA,TRBV12-3/TRBV12-4,TRBJ2-5,CASSFQGGETQYF,TGTGCCAGCAGTTTTCAGGGGGGAGAGACCCAGTACTTC
NA,NA,TRBV15,TRBJ1-5,CATSVGRGGQPQHF,TGTGCCACCAGCGTTGGAAGGGGTGGTCAGCCCCAGCATTTT
NA,TRBD2,TRBV11-2,TRBJ2-5,CASNSGRPGRFNF,TGTGCCAGCAACTCCGGGAGGCCGGGACGATTTAACTTC
NA,TRBD1,TRBV20-1,TRBJ1-6,CSATTGRGSPLHF,TGCAGTGCCACGACAGGGAGGGGTTCACCCCTCCACTTT
many,TRBD2,TRBV7-2,TRBJ2-4,CASSRTLRGGRGGNIQYF,TGTGCCAGCAGCCGAACCCTACGAGGCGGGAGGGGAGGAAACATTCAGTACTTC
NA,TRBD2,TRBV7-9,TRBJ2-1,CASSSPLTLGREQFF,TGTGCCAGCAGCTCCCCTCTGACTCTCGGGAGGGAGCAGTTCTTC
few,NA,TRBV28,TRBJ2-7,CASSLRQVIYEQYF,TGTGCCAGCAGTTTAAGGCAGGTTATCTACGAGCAGTACTTC
many,NA,TRBV7-8,TRBJ2-1,CASSFLSGSSYNEQFF,TGTGCCAGCAGCTTCCTTAGCGGATCCTCCTACAATGAGCAGTTCTTC
few,TRBD2,TRBV5-4,TRBJ2-3,CASRPGTSGRTDTQYF,TGTGCCAGCAGACCTGGGACTAGCGGTCGCACAGATACGCAGTATTTT
many,NA,TRBV7-2,TRBJ1-1,CASSLRYRQVGTEAFF,TGTGCCAGCAGCCTGCGCTATAGACAGGTTGGCACTGAAGCTTTCTTT
few,TRBD2,TRBV6-1,TRBJ2-3,CASSLLAGITDTQYF,TGTGCCAGCAGTCTCTTAGCGGGAATCACAGATACGCAGTATTTT
many,TRBD1,TRBV13,TRBJ2-7,CASRLQGASYEQYF,TGTGCCAGCAGATTACAGGGGGCTTCCTACGAGCAGTACTTC
NA,TRBD2,TRBV7-2,TRBJ2-7,CASSNQRGAYEQYF,TGTGCCAGCAGCAATCAGCGGGGGGCCTACGAGCAGTACTTC
many,NA,TRBV7-9,TRBJ1-5,CASSLALTSTPGPQHF,TGTGCCAGCAGCTTAGCTCTCACGTCCACCCCTGGGCCCCAGCATTTT
few,NA,TRBV7-6,TRBJ1-5,CASSLLLGGNQPQHF,TGTGCCAGCAGCTTACTCCTCGGGGGCAATCAGCCCCAGCATTTT
few,NA,TRBV29-1,TRBJ2-3,CSVRRSLTADTQYF,TGCAGCGTTAGACGATCACTGACGGCAGATACGCAGTATTTT
many,TRBD2,TRBV12-3/TRBV12-4,TRBJ2-5,CASQGLNQETQYF,TGTGCCAGCCAGGGACTAAACCAAGAGACCCAGTACTTC
many,NA,TRBV7-2,TRBJ2-3,CASRAGQTDTQYF,TGTGCCAGCAGGGCGGGACAGACGGATACGCAGTATTTT
NA,TRBD1,TRBV12-3/TRBV12-4,TRBJ2-5,CASSWRQGYQETQYF,TGTGCCAGCAGTTGGCGACAGGGCTACCAAGAGACCCAGTACTTC
many,NA,TRBV6-5,TRBJ2-6,CASSPTYSGANVLTF,TGTGCCAGCAGCCCGACATACTCTGGGGCCAACGTCCTGACTTTC
many,NA,TRBV6-1,TRBJ2-1,CASSEVSSYNEQFF,TGTGCCAGCAGTGAAGTGAGCTCCTACAATGAGCAGTTCTTC
few,NA,TRBV19,TRBJ2-6,CASNGRGSGANVLTF,TGTGCCAGTAATGGCAGGGGTTCTGGGGCCAACGTCCTGACTTTC
few,NA,TRBV7-8,TRBJ2-1,CASSLVSQDNEQFF,TGTGCCAGCAGCTTAGTATCCCAGGACAATGAGCAGTTCTTC
many,TRBD1,TRBV7-9,TRBJ2-7,CASSVRGPYEQYF,TGTGCCAGCAGCGTTAGGGGGCCCTACGAGCAGTACTTC
NA,NA,TRBV29-1,TRBJ2-1,CSVEVRGGEVNEQFF,TGCAGCGTTGAAGTGAGGGGAGGCGAGGTTAATGAGCAGTTCTTC
few,NA,TRBV20-1,TRBJ1-5,CSAREQDDQPQHF,TGCAGTGCTAGAGAACAGGACGATCAGCCCCAGCATTTT
NA,NA,TRBV28,TRBJ2-5,CASRATVAGAEAQYF,TGTGCCAGCAGGGCCACAGTGGCAGGGGCAGAGGCCCAGTACTTC
NA,NA,TRBV20-1,TRBJ1-2,CSALRGEDYGYTF,TGCAGTGCTTTGAGAGGGGAAGACTATGGCTACACCTTC
few,NA,TRBV20-1,TRBJ1-3,CSARDASRSGNTIYF,TGCAGTGCTAGAGATGCCAGCCGCTCTGGAAACACCATATATTTT
NA,NA,TRBV29-1,TRBJ2-7,CSVVGLAYEQYF,TGCAGCGTTGTGGGACTCGCCTACGAGCAGTACTTC
few,TRBD1,TRBV4-1,TRBJ1-3,CASSQITGGAGNTIYF,TGCGCCAGCAGCCAAATCACAGGGGGCGCTGGAAACACCATATATTTT
few,TRBD2,TRBV7-8,TRBJ2-7,CASSPPLRLAGYEQYF,TGTGCCAGCAGCCCTCCCTTACGGCTAGCGGGGTACGAGCAGTACTTC
NA,TRBD1,TRBV5-4,TRBJ2-5,CASSLGAGGLETQYF,TGTGCCAGCAGCTTGGGGGCAGGGGGCTTGGAGACCCAGTACTTC
NA,TRBD2,TRBV28,TRBJ2-5,CASTPPRGRQETQYF,TGTGCCAGCACCCCACCCCGCGGGAGACAAGAGACCCAGTACTTC
few,NA,TRBV29-1,TRBJ2-1,CSETDRYNEQFF,TGCAGCGAAACGGACAGATACAATGAGCAGTTCTTC
NA,NA,TRBV7-9,TRBJ2-7,CASSLALALVGVGNYEQYF,TGTGCCAGCAGCTTAGCCCTTGCCCTTGTGGGAGTAGGGAACTACGAGCAGTACTTC
NA,TRBD2,TRBV7-6,TRBJ2-3,CASSLGVASGTADTQYF,TGTGCCAGCAGCTTAGGGGTGGCTAGCGGTACGGCGGATACGCAGTATTTT
few,NA,TRBV5-5,TRBJ2-1,CASSSFGYNEQFF,TGTGCCAGCAGCAGCTTCGGGTACAATGAGCAGTTCTTC
few,TRBD1,TRBV28,TRBJ1-2,CASSIIGTGGPLNYGYTF,TGTGCCAGCAGTATAATCGGGACAGGGGGCCCCCTTAACTATGGCTACACCTTC
once,NA,TRBV7-9,TRBJ2-1,CASSPPSGHSINEQFF,TGTGCCAGCAGCCCACCGTCGGGACACTCCATCAATGAGCAGTTCTTC
many,TRBD1,TRBV28,TRBJ1-6,CASSAPGQGAGLRSPLHF,TGTGCCAGCAGCGCTCCGGGACAGGGGGCCGGCCTAAGATCACCCCTCCACTTT
NA,NA,TRBV7-2,TRBJ1-5,CASSLYRGVNQPQHF,TGTGCCAGCAGCTTATATCGGGGGGTCAATCAGCCCCAGCATTTT
many,TRBD1,TRBV7-6,TRBJ2-7,CASSLGTGGGDEQYF,TGTGCCAGCAGCTTAGGGACAGGGGGCGGTGACGAGCAGTACTTC
once,TRBD1,TRBV7-2,TRBJ1-1,CASSLGRDRGTEAFF,TGTGCCAGCAGCTTAGGGCGGGACAGGGGCACTGAAGCTTTCTTT
few,NA,TRBV7-3,TRBJ2-5,CASSPYLRQETQYF,TGTGCCAGCAGCCCCTACTTGCGACAAGAGACCCAGTACTTC